The rows below give T cell receptor beta chains drawn from one sample of a study of beta chain features in type 1 diabetes. Clones were sequenced by immunoSEQ multiplex PCR, and TCRdb holds only the in-frame ones, with some missing. The table lists about 620,000 clones, 15% to 19% of them singletons. Sequenced: naive CD4+ T cells from blood. The receptor set was obtained from a man aged 18 to 35 in good health. Each CDR3 is given with its conserved first and last residue. The order of the fields is D gene, J gene, clone size, V gene, CDR3 DNA, CDR3 protein. D genes are given only for firm matches. A clone size is listed for some rows: how often the clone was seen (once, few, many), or a class if it is expanded.

D gene: .; J gene: TRBJ2-7; clone size: .; V gene: TRBV11-1; CDR3 DNA: TGTGCCAGCAGCTTAGTCTTTACCAGAAACTACGAGCAGTACTTC; CDR3 protein: CASSLVFTRNYEQYF
D gene: TRBD2; J gene: TRBJ2-3; clone size: .; V gene: TRBV6-4; CDR3 DNA: TGTGCCAGCAGTAGACTAGCGGGGGGGCCAGATACGCAGTATTTT; CDR3 protein: CASSRLAGGPDTQYF
D gene: .; J gene: TRBJ1-5; clone size: .; V gene: TRBV27; CDR3 DNA: TGTGCCAGCAGTCCATACCGGCAGAATAGCAATCAGCCCCAGCATTTT; CDR3 protein: CASSPYRQNSNQPQHF
D gene: TRBD1; J gene: TRBJ1-2; clone size: few; V gene: TRBV9; CDR3 DNA: TGTGCCAGCAGCGTAGACAGGGGCGCTTATGGCTACACCTTC; CDR3 protein: CASSVDRGAYGYTF
D gene: .; J gene: TRBJ2-1; clone size: few; V gene: TRBV10-3; CDR3 DNA: TGTGCCATCAGCCTACAGTCCACGGGGTACAATGAGCAGTTCTTC; CDR3 protein: CAISLQSTGYNEQFF
D gene: .; J gene: TRBJ1-1; clone size: .; V gene: TRBV7-9; CDR3 DNA: TGTGCCAGCAGCTTAGTGTCGCAGGGGAGTGGGATAGCTTTCTTT; CDR3 protein: CASSLVSQGSGIAFF
D gene: TRBD1; J gene: TRBJ1-5; clone size: .; V gene: TRBV6-5; CDR3 DNA: TGTGCCAGCAGCCAAACAGGGGGGCTTGGTCAGCCCCAGCATTTT; CDR3 protein: CASSQTGGLGQPQHF
D gene: .; J gene: TRBJ1-2; clone size: .; V gene: TRBV9; CDR3 DNA: TGTGCCAGTCACCTAGGGGGGTCACATGGCTACACCTTC; CDR3 protein: CASHLGGSHGYTF
D gene: TRBD1; J gene: TRBJ2-4; clone size: few; V gene: TRBV4-2; CDR3 DNA: TGTGCCAGCAGCCAAGAGGGGACAGGGCAAGCCAAAAACATTCAGTACTTC; CDR3 protein: CASSQEGTGQAKNIQYF
D gene: TRBD2; J gene: TRBJ2-3; clone size: few; V gene: TRBV7-9; CDR3 DNA: TGTGCCAGCAGCTTCAGACTAGCGGGGGGATCAGATACGCAGTATTTT; CDR3 protein: CASSFRLAGGSDTQYF
D gene: TRBD2; J gene: TRBJ2-1; clone size: once; V gene: TRBV6-9; CDR3 DNA: TGTGCCAGCAGTTATAGGTTGGGGACTAGCGGGAGTGAGCAGTTCTTC; CDR3 protein: CASSYRLGTSGSEQFF
D gene: .; J gene: TRBJ1-2; clone size: .; V gene: TRBV30; CDR3 DNA: TGTGCCTGGAGTGTTGTATGGGCAGGGGATGGCTACACCTTC; CDR3 protein: CAWSVVWAGDGYTF
D gene: .; J gene: TRBJ1-5; clone size: .; V gene: TRBV30; CDR3 DNA: TGTGCCTGGAGTGTACGGGATAATCAGCCCCAGCATTTT; CDR3 protein: CAWSVRDNQPQHF
D gene: TRBD2; J gene: TRBJ2-1; clone size: few; V gene: TRBV11-1; CDR3 DNA: TGTGCCAGCAGCCCCGGCGGGGGGTCCTACAATGAGCAGTTCTTC; CDR3 protein: CASSPGGGSYNEQFF
D gene: .; J gene: TRBJ2-7; clone size: .; V gene: TRBV7-2; CDR3 DNA: TGTGCCAGCAGCTCAACCACGATTGGGACCTACGAGCAGTACTTC; CDR3 protein: CASSSTTIGTYEQYF
D gene: TRBD2; J gene: TRBJ2-6; clone size: few; V gene: TRBV7-8; CDR3 DNA: TGTGCCAGCAGCTTAGCGCGGGTGCTAGCGGGAACCTCTGGGGCCAACGTCCTGACTTTC; CDR3 protein: CASSLARVLAGTSGANVLTF
D gene: .; J gene: TRBJ2-7; clone size: .; V gene: TRBV28; CDR3 DNA: TGTGCCAGCAGTCCACTACAGGGTTACGAGCAGTACTTC; CDR3 protein: CASSPLQGYEQYF
D gene: .; J gene: TRBJ2-5; clone size: .; V gene: TRBV7-9; CDR3 DNA: TGTGCCAGCAGCTTATCCCTAAGCGTCGAGACCCAGTACTTC; CDR3 protein: CASSLSLSVETQYF
D gene: .; J gene: TRBJ1-2; clone size: .; V gene: TRBV28; CDR3 DNA: TGTGCCAGCTGGGAGGCAGGGGCCCTCAGGGGCTACACCTTC; CDR3 protein: CASWEAGALRGYTF
D gene: .; J gene: TRBJ2-7; clone size: .; V gene: TRBV4-2; CDR3 DNA: TGTGCCAGCAGCCAAGCTCTAGGGTACGAGCAGTACTTC; CDR3 protein: CASSQALGYEQYF
D gene: .; J gene: TRBJ2-1; clone size: few; V gene: TRBV11-2; CDR3 DNA: TGTGCCAGCAGCTTACCAATGATTTTATACAATGAGCAGTTCTTC; CDR3 protein: CASSLPMILYNEQFF
D gene: .; J gene: TRBJ2-7; clone size: .; V gene: TRBV18; CDR3 DNA: TGTGCCAGCTCACCACCGGGGGTCGAGCAGTACTTC; CDR3 protein: CASSPPGVEQYF
D gene: .; J gene: TRBJ2-7; clone size: few; V gene: TRBV6-5; CDR3 DNA: TGTGCCAGCAGTTTTCCAGGGACCTACGAGCAGTACTTC; CDR3 protein: CASSFPGTYEQYF
D gene: .; J gene: TRBJ2-5; clone size: .; V gene: TRBV29-1; CDR3 DNA: TGCAGCGTTGCAGGGCTGGAGACCCAGTACTTC; CDR3 protein: CSVAGLETQYF
D gene: TRBD1; J gene: TRBJ2-2; clone size: few; V gene: TRBV18; CDR3 DNA: TGTGCCAGCTCACCCCTGACAGGGACGAACACCGGGGAGCTGTTTTTT; CDR3 protein: CASSPLTGTNTGELFF
D gene: .; J gene: TRBJ2-2; clone size: .; V gene: TRBV2; CDR3 DNA: TGTGCCAGCAGCTGGTCGGGCGCGGTCACCGGGGAGCTGTTTTTT; CDR3 protein: CASSWSGAVTGELFF
D gene: TRBD1; J gene: TRBJ2-7; clone size: few; V gene: TRBV25-1; CDR3 DNA: TGTGCCAGCAGTGAACAGGGGGCTTATCCCTACGAGCAGTACTTC; CDR3 protein: CASSEQGAYPYEQYF
D gene: TRBD2; J gene: TRBJ2-2; clone size: .; V gene: TRBV11-2; CDR3 DNA: TGTGCCAGCAGGCTAGCGGGGCGATTGAACACCGGGGAGCTGTTTTTT; CDR3 protein: CASRLAGRLNTGELFF
D gene: .; J gene: TRBJ1-1; clone size: .; V gene: TRBV4-3; CDR3 DNA: TGCGCCAGCAGTTCCACACCGAAGAACACTGAAGCTTTCTTT; CDR3 protein: CASSSTPKNTEAFF